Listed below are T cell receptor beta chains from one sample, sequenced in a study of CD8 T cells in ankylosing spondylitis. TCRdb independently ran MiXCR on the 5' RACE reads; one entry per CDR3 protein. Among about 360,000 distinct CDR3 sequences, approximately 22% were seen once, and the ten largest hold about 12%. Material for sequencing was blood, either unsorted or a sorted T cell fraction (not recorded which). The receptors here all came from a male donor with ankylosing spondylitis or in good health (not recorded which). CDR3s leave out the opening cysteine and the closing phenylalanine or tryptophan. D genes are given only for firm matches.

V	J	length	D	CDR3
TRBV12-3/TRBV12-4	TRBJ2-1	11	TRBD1	ASWTGGYNEQF
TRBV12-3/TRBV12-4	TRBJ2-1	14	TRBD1	ASSQARQGRYNEQF
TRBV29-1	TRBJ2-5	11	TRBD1	SVPGQGQETQY
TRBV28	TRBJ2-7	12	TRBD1	ASKGQGDPYEQY
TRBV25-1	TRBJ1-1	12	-	ASSEGVENTEAF
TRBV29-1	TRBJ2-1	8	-	SALNNEQF
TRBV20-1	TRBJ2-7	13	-	SAPQGWEWGYEQY
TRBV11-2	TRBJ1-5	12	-	ASSPIGGHQPQH
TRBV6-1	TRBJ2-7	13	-	ASSEWQSGSYEQY
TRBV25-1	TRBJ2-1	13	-	ASNTGQSSYNEQF
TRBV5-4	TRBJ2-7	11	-	ASSLPPDYEQY
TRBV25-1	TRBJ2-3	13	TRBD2	ATSAGLAIADTQY
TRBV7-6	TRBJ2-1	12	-	ASSLAGLASEQF
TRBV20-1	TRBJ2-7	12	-	SARSGPGPYEQY
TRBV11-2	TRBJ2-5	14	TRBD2	ASSLVSASGKETQY
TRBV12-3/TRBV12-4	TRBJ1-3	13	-	ASSFGAFSRNTIY
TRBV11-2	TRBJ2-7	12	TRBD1	ASSSWTGSDEQY
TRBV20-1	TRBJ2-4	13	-	SASPGEWAKNIQY
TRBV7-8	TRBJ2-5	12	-	ASSSRTAQETQY
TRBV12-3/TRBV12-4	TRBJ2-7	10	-	ASSLKSYEQY
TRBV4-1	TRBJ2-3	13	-	ASSQPPGIADTQY
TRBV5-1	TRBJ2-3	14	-	ASSLAIDKISDTQY
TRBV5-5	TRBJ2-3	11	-	ASRPYFTDTQY
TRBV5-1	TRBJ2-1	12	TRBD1	ASSPDREYNEQF
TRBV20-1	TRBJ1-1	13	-	SARHGRGPDTEAF
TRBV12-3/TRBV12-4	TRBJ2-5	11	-	ASSLAFQETQY
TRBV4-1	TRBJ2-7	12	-	ASSQVGISYEQY
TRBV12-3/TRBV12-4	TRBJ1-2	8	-	ASSAGEVS
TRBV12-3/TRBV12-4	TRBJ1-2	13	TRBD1	ASSPIRTGGHGYT
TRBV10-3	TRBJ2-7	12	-	AISEWGYEYEQY
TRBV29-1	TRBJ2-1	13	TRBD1	SVGPGTVDYNEQF
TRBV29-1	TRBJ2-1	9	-	SVAARGEQF
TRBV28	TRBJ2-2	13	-	ASSFQAEITGELF
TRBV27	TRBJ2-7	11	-	ASSKNPSYEQY
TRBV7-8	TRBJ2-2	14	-	ASSATGKANTGELF
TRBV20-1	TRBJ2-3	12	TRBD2	SVNGGGRTDTQY
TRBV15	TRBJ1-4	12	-	ATSRADSGEKLF
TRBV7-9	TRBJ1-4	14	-	ASSFVTGQLNEKLF
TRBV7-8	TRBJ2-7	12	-	ASSLSFGMYEQY
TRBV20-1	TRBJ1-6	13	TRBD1	SARAPGQVASPLH
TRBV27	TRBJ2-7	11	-	ASSTQVSYEQY
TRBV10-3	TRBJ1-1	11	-	AISESLNTEAF
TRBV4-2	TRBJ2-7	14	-	ASSQAVFTATYEQY
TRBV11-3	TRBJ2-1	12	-	ASSLDSGEGEQF
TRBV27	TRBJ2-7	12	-	ASSLGGTGYEQY
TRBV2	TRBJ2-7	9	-	ASSVEYEQY
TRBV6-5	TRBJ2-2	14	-	ASSYGRGPNTGELF
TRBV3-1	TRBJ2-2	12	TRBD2	ASSPGGGPGELF
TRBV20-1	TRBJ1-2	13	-	SATRWPGVAYGYT
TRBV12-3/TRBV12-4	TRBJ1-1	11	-	ASNHREGTEAF
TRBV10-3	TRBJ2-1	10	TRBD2	AINGGDNEQF
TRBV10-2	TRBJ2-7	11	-	ASREHNIDEQY
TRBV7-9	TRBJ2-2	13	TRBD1	ASSIRDRGDGELF
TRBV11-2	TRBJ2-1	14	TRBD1	ASSSGAWVGGDEQF
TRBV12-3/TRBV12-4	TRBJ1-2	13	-	ASVSGLGLGYGYT